This T cell receptor beta chain was recovered during a study of T cells in Graves' hyperthyroidism and ophthalmopathy (dated by TCRdb to 2018 to 2020). About the study as a whole: Peripheral blood was collected at initial diagnosis, before any treatment. To identify distinguishing TCR V-J signatures, a discovery cohort of some 99 patients was used, comprising 40 to 45 with Graves' ophthalmopathy and about 59 with stable Graves' hyperthyroidism. An independent validation cohort of under 20 hyperthyroidism patients and over 15 patients who later progressed to ophthalmopathy tested prospective prediction of ophthalmopathy. The roughly 100 discovery patients were randomly split 7:3 into training and test sets. The study also compared thyroid tissue and blood T-cell repertoires from five or six Graves' hyperthyroidism patients. Once sampling was done, hyperthyroidism patients were given methimazole at a starting dose of 30 mg daily, whereas ophthalmopathy patients were given high-dose intravenous methylprednisolone. According to the paper, TCR Vbeta CDR3 sequencing was carried out on 135 peripheral blood samples, which came from more than 40 ophthalmopathy, approximately 72 hyperthyroidism and approximately 17 progressor patients.

The TCR beta CDR3 regions were amplified from the RNA transcripts. For the first round of RT-PCR on the TCR CDR3, the HTBI primer set was used together with the Qiagen OneStep RT-PCR kit. The libraries were constructed in a second round of multiplex PCR and then size-selected and purified. Paired-end sequencing of the libraries was performed with 100 bp reads on an Illumina HiSeq2000. Per the authors' processing: SOAPnuke was used to process the raw data, removing reads that contained adapters or uncalled bases, had a mean Phred below 15, or lacked an exact match to the constant primer or identifier. High-quality paired reads were merged using COPE v1.2.5, and each unique nucleotide sequence was defined as a clonotype. Clonotypes were aligned to IMGT TRBV, TRBD and TRBJ reference segments using MiTCR v1.1. Only V-J combinations with frequency above 0.0001, covering 98% to 99.2% of repertoires, were analysed. The TCS score was defined as the ratio of F50 (clonal expansion) to E x V (chaos), calculated using BLOSUM62-based TCRdist between CDR3 peptides within each V-J. Welch's t-statistics and random forest reduced 514 V-J features to roughly 13, which were used in a naive Bayes classifier (R e1071). TCRdb ran its own pipeline on the public reads, namely fastp trimming at Q25 and MiXCR clone calling, and kept in-frame beta chains. Rows are combined by CDR3 protein, so each entry shows the most common genes and DNA. These V and J calls rely on TCRdb rather than the paper's analysis. The table for this sample lists hundreds of thousands of distinct CDR3 sequences; 17% of them were counted only once. The top ten hold approximately 15% of the sample.

Findings and caveats that apply to the study as a whole: Most expanded thyroid clonotypes (frequency above 0.001) were also detected in blood, suggesting blood repertoires may reflect thyroid immune responses. A 13 V-J signature model separated ophthalmopathy from stable hyperthyroidism, with about 90% sensitivity and roughly 81% specificity in cross-validation and 80%/75% in testing. In validation, progression to ophthalmopathy was predicted by the model with around 70% sensitivity and roughly 76% specificity, a median of approximately 6.5 months before onset. No statistical method was used to set the sample size in advance, and investigators knew the group allocation.

Inclusive of the bounding cysteine and phenylalanine, the CDR3 is 13 residues long. Just CDR3 DNA is preserved here, 39 bases in frame from base 1. The germline V gene supplies CDR1 MDHEN and CDR2 SYDVKM. Ends trimmed: V by 6 bases, J by 2 bases; bases unmatched to a gene: 2. Ophthalmopathy patients had moderately to severely active disease, Clinical Activity Score of at least 3, NOSPECS grade of at least 4, and duration under 3 months. Any patient with an uncontrolled infection, another autoimmune disease, pregnancy or lactation was excluded. Diagnoses relied on clinical symptoms, serum thyroxine and TRAb, thyroid ultrasound and orbital computed tomography. PBMCs were isolated from 7.5 to 10 ml of fresh peripheral blood by Ficoll-Paque density gradient centrifugation. Trizol reagent was used to extract total RNA, and RNA quality was then checked on an Agilent 2100 Bioanalyzer. This clonotype was seen ten or more times. Which antigen it targets is not known. Qualities for individual bases were not recorded, and no much larger clone is one base off.

This clonotype was sampled from a woman between 18 and 29 years old with Graves' ophthalmopathy. Here the chain combines TRBV28 and TRBJ2-7; 9 bases in between match TRBD2. The sample was blood. The base sequence is TGTGCCAGCAGGCGGGAGGGGACCTACGAGCAGTACTTC. This gives the protein CASRREGTYEQYF.